This T cell receptor (beta chain) was captured in a study of Ad26.COV2.S vaccination and SARS-CoV-2 variants. Using immunoSEQ multiplex PCR, the repertoire was profiled, and TCRdb retains in-frame clones only, with some absent. The profile shows about 430,000 clones, around nine tenths of them singletons. The CDR3 spans 16 residues. The germline V and J ends were trimmed by 2 bases and 8 bases, with 20 bases remaining between them. Per germline, CDR1 SGHNT and CDR2 YYREEE (reference sequence). Treatment denoted: about 20 received Ad26.COV2.S at low or high dose, single or two shots; about five received placebo; per-sample allocation not given. The samples were gathered on day 63 after the first injection of vaccine or placebo. SARS-CoV-2 spike from the Wuhan strain was encoded by the vaccine, an Ad26 vector.

The chain couples TRBV5-4 to TRBJ2-1, with D possibly TRBD2 on 5 matching bases. The starting material was peripheral blood, obtained in a trial of Ad26.COV2.S vaccine versus placebo. This TCR came from a person aged 18-60 years who received the Ad26.COV2.S COVID-19 vaccine or a placebo. For the CDR3, the DNA is TGTGCCAGCAGCTTAGGTGGGAGAATGAGAGAGGATGAGCAGTTCTTC. Protein sequence: CASSLGGRMREDEQFF.